This is a list of T cell receptor beta chains from one sample in a study of control samples from healthy donors and cancer patients. Only in-frame clones appear in the TCRdb table, and some are missing; sequencing was by immunoSEQ multiplex PCR. The sample includes about 110,000 clones, 85% to 90% of them seen just once. Sequenced material: PBMCs. These receptor sequences come from a woman aged 55-70 years with lung cancer. Both conserved end residues are part of each CDR3. The D gene is left open where the match is weak. Expanded clones get a size class; other rows say once, few or many, or leave the size out.

cdr3_nt cdr3_aa j_call clone_size d_call v_call
TGTGCCAGCAGCTTAGGTCGGGTAAGCGGGGGGGCAGATACGCAGTATTTT CASSLGRVSGGADTQYF TRBJ2-3 . TRBD2 TRBV13
TGTGCCAGTAGCTACCAGGGCCCACCCTCCTACGAGCAGTACTTC CASSYQGPPSYEQYF TRBJ2-7 . . TRBV19
TGTGCCAGCAGCTTCCAGGGGGGTGCAGAGACCCAGTACTTC CASSFQGGAETQYF TRBJ2-5 . . TRBV7-2
TGTGCCAGCAGCCCCAAAGACGGGGCCCAGCATTTT CASSPKDGAQHF TRBJ1-5 . . TRBV7-2
TGTGCCATCAGTGAGTCGTTGGGGAAGGGGCCAGATACGCAGTATTTT CAISESLGKGPDTQYF TRBJ2-3 once . TRBV10-3
TGTGCCAGCAGTTTAAGTGCGGGACCGTGGGACAATGAGCAGTTCTTC CASSLSAGPWDNEQFF TRBJ2-1 . . TRBV28
TGTGCCAGCAGTGATACTAGCGGTAAATACAATGAGCAGTTCTTC CASSDTSGKYNEQFF TRBJ2-1 . TRBD2 TRBV6-1
TGTGCCAGCACCCTGACAGGGAACACTGAAGCTTTCTTT CASTLTGNTEAFF TRBJ1-1 . . TRBV12-3/TRBV12-4
TGTGCCAGCAGTCCAGGACTAGCGGGAGTAGGTACAGATACGCAGTATTTT CASSPGLAGVGTDTQYF TRBJ2-3 . TRBD2 TRBV2
TGTGCCAGCAGAACCCTCAGAGACGAGCAGTACTTC CASRTLRDEQYF TRBJ2-7 . . TRBV6-5
TGTGCCAGCAGTGGGTCAGGGGCTGGGGCCAACGTCCTGACTTTC CASSGSGAGANVLTF TRBJ2-6 . . TRBV6-4
TGCAGTGCCGCTGTCGACTATGGCTACACCTTC CSAAVDYGYTF TRBJ1-2 . . TRBV20-1
TGTGCCAGCAGCCAACTCCGACAGGGGTACGGCTACACCTTC CASSQLRQGYGYTF TRBJ1-2 . TRBD1 TRBV14
TGCAGCGCAGGCACCCCCAAAGGACGGCCCATGAACACTGAAGCTTTCTTT CSAGTPKGRPMNTEAFF TRBJ1-1 . . TRBV29-1
TGTGCCAGCAGTGAACAGGGTCCAGGGAGGAAACTGTTTTTT CASSEQGPGRKLFF TRBJ1-4 . . TRBV2
TGTGCCAGCAGTTACGCAGGGAACTACGAGCAGTACTTC CASSYAGNYEQYF TRBJ2-7 . . TRBV6-5
TGTGCCAGCAGCCGTCAGGAGGGGGCAATCGGGGAGCTGTTTTTT CASSRQEGAIGELFF TRBJ2-2 . . TRBV9
TGTGCCAGCAGCGTCAATCCAATCCGGGAAGCTTATTCACCCCTCCACTTT CASSVNPIREAYSPLHF TRBJ1-6 few . TRBV7-2
TGTGCCAGCAGTGAAGGGAGCGGCTTCACAGATACGCAGTATTTT CASSEGSGFTDTQYF TRBJ2-3 . . TRBV6-1
TGTGCCAGCAGGACAGGGAACACTGAAGCTTTCTTT CASRTGNTEAFF TRBJ1-1 few . TRBV2
TGTGCCATCAGTGGAAGCAGGGGGGGGTACAATGAGCAGTTCTTC CAISGSRGGYNEQFF TRBJ2-1 few . TRBV10-3
TGTGCCAGCAGCTTTAGTGCAGGGCCAGAGACCCAGTACTTC CASSFSAGPETQYF TRBJ2-5 . . TRBV5-5
TGTGCCAGCAGCCCCAGAACGGCGGAGCCCCTCCACTTT CASSPRTAEPLHF TRBJ1-6 . . TRBV7-2
TGTGCCAGCAGTGACCCAGGCGGACCTACCTACGAGCAGTACTTC CASSDPGGPTYEQYF TRBJ2-7 . . TRBV2
TGTGCCAGCAGCTTAGTACTGGGCAGCTACTACGAGCAGTACTTC CASSLVLGSYYEQYF TRBJ2-7 few . TRBV11-2
TGTGCCAGCAGAGATGACAGGGCCGGTAATTCACCCCTCCACTTT CASRDDRAGNSPLHF TRBJ1-6 . TRBD1 TRBV6-5
TGTGCCAGCAGCTTGGCTCGAGGGATCCAAGAGACCCAGTACTTC CASSLARGIQETQYF TRBJ2-5 . . TRBV5-4
TGTGCCAGCAGCCGGCTGGGGGAGGGCGGTGAAAAACTGTTTTTT CASSRLGEGGEKLFF TRBJ1-4 . . TRBV7-2
TGTGCCAGTCAATCAGGGTCCGAAAACACTGAAGCTTTCTTT CASQSGSENTEAFF TRBJ1-1 . . TRBV19
TGTGCCAGCAGCCGATTGGGGGGATCGACTGAAGCTTTCTTT CASSRLGGSTEAFF TRBJ1-1 . . TRBV9
TGTGCCAGCTCACCCGCTAAGGGCACAGATACGCAGTATTTT CASSPAKGTDTQYF TRBJ2-3 . . TRBV18
TGTGCCAGCAGCCCGGGACAGGGAGAAGGAAGGAACACTGAAGCTTTCTTT CASSPGQGEGRNTEAFF TRBJ1-1 . TRBD1 TRBV7-9
TGTGCCATCAGCGGGGGGACGATGAACACTGAAGCTTTCTTT CAISGGTMNTEAFF TRBJ1-1 . . TRBV10-3
TGTGCCAGCAGTGAACAAACAGGGGGCAATGAGCAGTTCTTC CASSEQTGGNEQFF TRBJ2-1 few TRBD1 TRBV6-1
TGTGCCAGCCACCCCTTGTTGACCTTC CASHPLLTF TRBJ1-2 . . TRBV12-3/TRBV12-4
TGTGCCAGCAGTTGGGACCGCTTCTCCTACGAGCAGTACTTC CASSWDRFSYEQYF TRBJ2-7 . . TRBV6-2/TRBV6-3
TGTGCCAGCAGCCGTCCCGGGACAGGGACCGGGGAGCTGTTTTTT CASSRPGTGTGELFF TRBJ2-2 . TRBD1 TRBV7-9
TGTGCCAGCGAACCACCTCTCCGATTGAGCTCCTACGAGCAGTACTTC CASEPPLRLSSYEQYF TRBJ2-7 . . TRBV7-9
TGTGCTAGTGGTTCTCACGCCTACGAGCAGTACTTC CASGSHAYEQYF TRBJ2-7 . . TRBV12-5
TGTGCCTGGAGTGTACTTTCCAGAGGCGAGCAGTACTTC CAWSVLSRGEQYF TRBJ2-7 . . TRBV30
TGTGCCAGCAGGCGGGACTCCTATAATTCACCCCTCCACTTT CASRRDSYNSPLHF TRBJ1-6 . . TRBV6-5
TGTGCCAGCTCGACAGGGGGGAACACTGAAGCTTTCTTT CASSTGGNTEAFF TRBJ1-1 . TRBD1 TRBV11-3
TGTGCCAGCAGAACAGGGAACCCCTACGAGCAGTACTTC CASRTGNPYEQYF TRBJ2-7 . . TRBV6-5
TGTGCCACCAGCAGAGATCCGGGTAAAGAGACCCAGTACTTC CATSRDPGKETQYF TRBJ2-5 . . TRBV15
TGCGCCAGCAGCTTCGGGGATTCCACAGATACGCAGTATTTT CASSFGDSTDTQYF TRBJ2-3 once . TRBV5-1